These 3 T cell receptor beta chains originate from one sample sequenced in a study of T cell responses to AZD1222 COVID-19 vaccine. Measured with immunoSEQ multiplex PCR; TCRdb has only the in-frame clones, and not every one. Among approximately 130,000 clones listed, approximately 86% were seen once. The sample consisted of peripheral blood, taken 28 days after the second AZD1222 dose. Receptors were obtained from an adult who received the AZD1222 COVID-19 vaccine.

The chain uses TRBV5-1 and TRBJ2-4; TRBD2 aligns across 9 bases. Germline V gives CDR1 SGHRS, CDR2 YFSETQ. The CDR3 is made up of 16 amino acids. Losses at the gene ends were 0 bases for V and 1 base for J; bases not matched to a gene: 2. CDR3 sequence reads: CASSLGSGSAKNIQYF. CDR3 DNA: TGCGCCAGCAGCTTGGGTAGCGGGAGTGCCAAAAACATTCAGTACTTC.

This clone occurred once. V and J are TRBV19 and TRBJ1-5; D is unresolved. The CDR3 extends over 13 amino acids. Looked up from germline, CDR1 is LNHDA and CDR2 is SQIVND (reference sequence). V was cut by 5 bases and J by 4 bases, with 9 bases left in between. CDR3 in DNA: TGTGCCAGTAGTGCCACCATAAATCAGCCCCAGCATTTT. Its translation: CASSATINQPQHF.

CDR3 in DNA: TGTGCCAGCAGTTTATCGAGCGGACTAGGTACCTCGTTCAATGAGCAGTTCTTC. Translation gives CASSLSSGLGTSFNEQFF. The V call is TRBV28, the J call TRBJ2-1, with 7 positions matching TRBD2. Trimming removed 1 base from V and 6 bases from J; junction bases left unmatched: 15. CDR1 is MDHEN, CDR2 SYDVKM, per germline. The length of the CDR3 is 18 residues.